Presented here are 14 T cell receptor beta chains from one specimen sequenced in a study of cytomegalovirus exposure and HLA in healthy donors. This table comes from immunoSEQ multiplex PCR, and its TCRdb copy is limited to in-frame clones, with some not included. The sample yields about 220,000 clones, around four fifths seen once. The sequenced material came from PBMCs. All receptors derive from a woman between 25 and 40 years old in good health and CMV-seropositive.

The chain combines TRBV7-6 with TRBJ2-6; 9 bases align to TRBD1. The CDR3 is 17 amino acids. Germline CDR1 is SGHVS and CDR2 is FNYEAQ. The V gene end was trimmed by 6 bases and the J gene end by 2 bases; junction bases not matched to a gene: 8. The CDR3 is CASRPGQGETGANVLTF. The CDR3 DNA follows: TGTGCCAGCAGGCCGGGACAGGGAGAAACTGGGGCCAACGTCCTGACTTTC.

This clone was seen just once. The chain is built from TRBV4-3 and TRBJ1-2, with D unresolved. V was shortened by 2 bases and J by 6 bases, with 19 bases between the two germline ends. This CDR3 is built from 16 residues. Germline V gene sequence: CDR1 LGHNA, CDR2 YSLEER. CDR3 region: CASSQSSRDTPNGYTF. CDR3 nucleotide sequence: TGCGCCAGCAGCCAATCTTCCCGTGACACCCCCAATGGCTACACCTTC.

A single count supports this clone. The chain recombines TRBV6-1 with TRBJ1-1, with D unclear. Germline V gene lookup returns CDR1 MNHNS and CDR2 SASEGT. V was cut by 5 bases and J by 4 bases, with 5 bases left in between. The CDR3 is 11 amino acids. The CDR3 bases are TGTGCCAGCAGTTTACTCACTGAAGCTTTCTTT. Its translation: CASSLLTEAFF.

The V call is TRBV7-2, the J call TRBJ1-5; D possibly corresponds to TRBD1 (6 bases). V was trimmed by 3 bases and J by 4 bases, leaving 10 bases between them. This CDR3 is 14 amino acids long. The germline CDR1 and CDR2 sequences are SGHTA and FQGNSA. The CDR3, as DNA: TGTGCCAGCAGCTTTTCTGACAGGAATCAGCCCCAGCATTTT. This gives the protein CASSFSDRNQPQHF. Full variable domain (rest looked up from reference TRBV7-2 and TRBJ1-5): GAGVSQSPSNKVTEKGKDVELRCDPISGHTALYWYRQSLGQGLEFLIYFQGNSAPDKSGLPSDRFSAERTGGSVSTLTIQRTQQEDSAVYLCASSFSDRNQPQHFGDGTRLSIL.

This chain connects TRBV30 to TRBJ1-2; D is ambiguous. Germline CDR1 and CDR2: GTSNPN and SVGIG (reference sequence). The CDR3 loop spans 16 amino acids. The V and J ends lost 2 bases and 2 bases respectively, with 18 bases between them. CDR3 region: CAWSPTPDTLNYGYTF. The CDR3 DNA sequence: TGTGCCTGGAGTCCTACCCCCGACACGCTCAACTATGGCTACACCTTC.

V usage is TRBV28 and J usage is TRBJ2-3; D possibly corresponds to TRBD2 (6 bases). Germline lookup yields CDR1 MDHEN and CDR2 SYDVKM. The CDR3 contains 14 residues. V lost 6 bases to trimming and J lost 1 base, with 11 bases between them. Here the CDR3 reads CASSKGLRTDTQYF. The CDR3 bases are TGTGCCAGCAGCAAGGGACTCCGCACAGATACGCAGTATTTT. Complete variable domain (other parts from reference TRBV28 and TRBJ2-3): DVKVTQSSRYLVKRTGEKVFLECVQDMDHENMFWYRQDPGLGLRLIYFSYDVKMKEKGDIPEGYSVSREKKERFSLILESASTNQTSMYLCASSKGLRTDTQYFGPGTRLTVL.

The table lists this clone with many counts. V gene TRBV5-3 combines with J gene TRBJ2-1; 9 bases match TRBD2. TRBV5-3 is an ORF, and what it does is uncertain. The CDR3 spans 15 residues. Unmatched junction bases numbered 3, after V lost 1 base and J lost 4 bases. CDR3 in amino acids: CARSLSSGSYNEQFF. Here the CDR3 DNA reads TGTGCCAGAAGCTTGAGTAGCGGGAGTTACAATGAGCAGTTCTTC.

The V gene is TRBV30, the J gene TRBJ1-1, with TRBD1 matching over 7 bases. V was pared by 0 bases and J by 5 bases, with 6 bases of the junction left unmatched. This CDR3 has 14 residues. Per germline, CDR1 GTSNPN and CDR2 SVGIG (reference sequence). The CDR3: CAWSVEGAYTEAFF. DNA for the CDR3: TGTGCCTGGAGTGTAGAGGGGGCTTATACTGAAGCTTTCTTT.

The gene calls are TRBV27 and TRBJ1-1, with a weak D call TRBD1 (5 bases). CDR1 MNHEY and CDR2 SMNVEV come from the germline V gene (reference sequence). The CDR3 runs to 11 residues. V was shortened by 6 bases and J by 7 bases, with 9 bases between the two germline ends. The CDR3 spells CASSGHGEAFF. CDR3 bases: TGTGCCAGCAGCGGACATGGTGAAGCTTTCTTT.

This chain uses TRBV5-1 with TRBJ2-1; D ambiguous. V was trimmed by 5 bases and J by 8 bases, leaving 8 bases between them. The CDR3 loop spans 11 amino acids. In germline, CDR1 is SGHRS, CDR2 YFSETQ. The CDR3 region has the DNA TGCGCCAGCAGTTTAGGGTATGAGCAGTTCTTC. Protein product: CASSLGYEQFF.

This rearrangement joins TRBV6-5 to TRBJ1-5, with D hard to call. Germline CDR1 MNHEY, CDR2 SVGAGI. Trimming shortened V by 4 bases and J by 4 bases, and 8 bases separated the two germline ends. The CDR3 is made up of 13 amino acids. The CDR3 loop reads CASSFGRNQPQHF. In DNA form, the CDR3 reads TGTGCCAGCAGTTTTGGCCGGAATCAGCCCCAGCATTTT.

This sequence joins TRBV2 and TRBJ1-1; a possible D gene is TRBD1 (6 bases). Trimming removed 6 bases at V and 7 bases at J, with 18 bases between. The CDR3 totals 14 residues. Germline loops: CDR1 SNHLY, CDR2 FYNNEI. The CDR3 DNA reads TGTGCCAGCAGCCTCCCGGGACACGGAAATGAAGCTTTCTTT. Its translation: CASSLPGHGNEAFF.

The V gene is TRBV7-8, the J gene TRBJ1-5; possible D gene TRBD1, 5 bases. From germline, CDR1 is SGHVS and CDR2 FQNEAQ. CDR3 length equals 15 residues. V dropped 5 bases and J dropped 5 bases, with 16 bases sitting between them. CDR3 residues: CASSPLGGPYQPQHF. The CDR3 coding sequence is TGTGCCAGCAGCCCACTGGGGGGTCCTTATCAGCCCCAGCATTTT.

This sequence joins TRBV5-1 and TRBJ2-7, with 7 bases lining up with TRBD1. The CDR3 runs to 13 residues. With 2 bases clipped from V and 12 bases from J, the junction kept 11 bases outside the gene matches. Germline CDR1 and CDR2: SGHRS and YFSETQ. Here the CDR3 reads CASSFNRQGEVYF. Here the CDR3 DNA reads TGCGCCAGCAGCTTCAACAGACAGGGTGAGGTGTACTTC.